This T cell receptor (beta chain) comes out of a study of Ad26.COV2.S vaccination and SARS-CoV-2 variants. Turning to the study itself: Donor was in the COV1001 Ad26.COV2.S trial arm.

Study conclusions and caveats: Vaccinees reportedly had broad spike-specific CD8+ and CD4+ T cell responses.

Notes on this clone: As yet, its antigen is unknown.

TCRdb's table, derived via immunoSEQ multiplex PCR, lists solely in-frame clones and lacks some. Among roughly 390,000 clones listed, around nine tenths were seen once. CDR1 is SEHNR, CDR2 FQNEAQ, per germline (reference sequence). V shed 4 bases and J 3 bases; nucleotides not matched to a gene: 4. The CDR3 extends over 15 amino acids. The treatment was: around 19 received Ad26.COV2.S at low or high dose, single or two shots; about five received placebo; per-sample allocation not given. Specimens were obtained on day 63 following the first vaccine or placebo injection. The sequence derives from a person between 18 and 60 years old who received the Ad26.COV2.S COVID-19 vaccine or a placebo. This specimen was peripheral blood, taken in a trial of Ad26.COV2.S vaccine versus placebo. V is TRBV7-9 and J is TRBJ2-3; TRBD2 matches at 10 bases. This CDR3 is CASSSGLAETDTQYF. The CDR3 DNA is TGTGCCAGCAGCTCCGGACTAGCGGAGACAGATACGCAGTATTTT.